Following are 25 T cell receptor beta chains from one sample sequenced in a study of blood T cell repertoires in COVID-19. Clones were sequenced by immunoSEQ multiplex PCR, and TCRdb holds only the in-frame ones, with some missing. The repertoire includes roughly 520,000 clones, approximately 90% of them detected once, and around 1.9% sits in the top ten. Sample: PBMCs or T cells enriched from blood (not recorded which). These receptors all stem from a woman aged 40 to 50 who had recovered from COVID-19.

This clone turned up a few times. The gene calls are TRBV5-1 and TRBJ2-5; 9 nucleotides match TRBD1. J lost 7 bases, V lost 4 bases, and 8 bases had no gene match. The CDR3 runs to 14 residues. CDR1 and CDR2 (germline): SGHRS, YFSETQ. The CDR3 here is CASSLGQGRGTQYF. Here the CDR3 DNA reads TGCGCCAGCAGCCTAGGACAGGGGAGGGGGACCCAGTACTTC.

V gene TRBV4-3 combines with J gene TRBJ2-5, with TRBD2 identical over 8 bases. This CDR3 is built from 17 residues. Trimming cost V 1 base and J 5 bases; bases outside gene matches: 12. Germline values: CDR1 LGHNA, CDR2 YSLEER. The chain's CDR3 is CASSQAISGTQGETQYF. DNA for the CDR3: TGCGCCAGCAGCCAAGCTATTAGCGGGACCCAGGGGGAGACCCAGTACTTC.

In its sample, this clone was seen a few times. The rearrangement links TRBV7-2 to TRBJ2-7, with 9 bases that match TRBD1. From germline, CDR1 is SGHTA and CDR2 FQGNSA. The V and J ends lost 5 bases and 4 bases, in that order; junction bases with no gene match: 6. The CDR3 length is 14 residues. CDR3 DNA sequence: TGTGCCAGCAGCCGTCGGACAGGGGAGTACGAGCAGTACTTC. Encoded protein: CASSRRTGEYEQYF.

J is TRBJ1-3 and V is TRBV4-3; TRBD1 matches at 7 bases. Germline CDR1 and CDR2: LGHNA and YSLEER. This CDR3 comprises 16 residues. The V and J ends lost 3 bases and 3 bases, in that order; junction bases with no gene match: 8. The CDR3: CASSHGGDRVGNTIYF. The DNA of the CDR3 is TGCGCCAGCAGCCATGGAGGAGACAGGGTTGGAAACACCATATATTTT.

The chain combines TRBV19 with TRBJ1-6, with D tentatively TRBD1 (6 bases). CDR3 length: 15 residues. The germline CDR1 and CDR2 sequences are LNHDA and SQIVND (reference sequence). Between the trimmed V and J ends, which lost 3 bases and 10 bases, there was a span of 16 bases. CDR3 bases: TGTGCCAGTAGTATTGACAGGTCGTTTCGGTCACCCCTCCACTTT. Amino acid sequence: CASSIDRSFRSPLHF.

The rearrangement joins TRBV5-1 to TRBJ1-1, with 7 nucleotides matching TRBD1. The CDR3 is 14 residues long. CDR1 is SGHRS and CDR2 is YFSETQ in the germline V gene. Trimming removed 3 bases from V and 4 bases from J; junction bases left unmatched: 6. CDR3 sequence (DNA): TGCGCCAGCAGCTACAGGGACAGACTCACTGAAGCTTTCTTT. Protein sequence: CASSYRDRLTEAFF.

CDR3 sequence: CSVLASNTEAFF. The CDR3 nucleotides are TGCAGCGTTCTGGCCTCGAACACTGAAGCTTTCTTT. This chain connects TRBV29-1 to TRBJ1-1, with D uncertain. The CDR3 extends over 12 amino acids. V was shortened by 5 bases and J by 1 base, with 8 bases between the two germline ends. The germline CDR1 and CDR2 sequences are SQVTM and ANQGSEA.

The rearrangement uses TRBV19 and TRBJ1-6, with 9 bases matching TRBD1. The germline V gene has CDR1 LNHDA and CDR2 SQIVND (reference sequence). V shed 3 bases, J shed 10 bases, and the junction held 4 bases outside the gene matches. The CDR3 extends over 14 amino acids. Written as DNA, the CDR3 is TGTGCCAGTAGTATTACGACAGGGGGATCACCCCTCCACTTT. This gives the protein CASSITTGGSPLHF.

A word on this clone: The same CDR3 also results from other DNA sequences found in this sample. CDR3 in amino acids: CAISESHYEQYF. CDR3 coding DNA: TGTGCCATCAGTGAGTCTCATTACGAGCAGTACTTC. The rearrangement links TRBV10-3 to TRBJ2-7; the D is unclear. V dropped 0 bases and J dropped 4 bases, with 4 bases sitting between them. CDR1 ENHRY and CDR2 SYGVKD come from the germline V gene. The CDR3 length is 12 residues.

The chain uses TRBV6-2 or TRBV6-3 and TRBJ2-7; D remains ambiguous. The CDR3 sequence is 12 residues long. The germline V gene has CDR1 MNHEY and CDR2 SVGEGT. V shed 2 bases and J shed 6 bases, with 8 bases lying between them. Written as DNA, the CDR3 is TGTGCCAGCAGTTACATGCAGGTCGAGCAGTACTTC. Amino acid sequence: CASSYMQVEQYF.

The genes are TRBV10-3 and TRBJ1-2, with D possibly matching TRBD1 (6 bases). Germline-derived CDR1 and CDR2 are ENHRY and SYGVKD. The CDR3 has 13 residues. With 6 bases removed from V and 3 bases from J, the gap between germline ends came to 11 bases. The CDR3 DNA reads TGTGCCATCAGACCCACAGGGTACTATGGCTACACCTTC. Amino acids: CAIRPTGYYGYTF.

This clone was recorded once. CDR3 nucleotides: TGTGCCAGTAGAAGCAGGGTGAGTAATTCACCCCTCCACTTT. This codes for CASRSRVSNSPLHF. This chain connects TRBV19 to TRBJ1-6; possible D gene TRBD1, 5 bases. CDR3 size: 14 residues. Between the trimmed V and J ends, which lost 6 bases and 6 bases, there was a span of 12 bases. Per the germline V gene, CDR1 is LNHDA and CDR2 is SQIVND (reference sequence).

The gene calls are TRBV7-9 and TRBJ2-7; 7 nucleotides match TRBD2. CDR1 SEHNR and CDR2 FQNEAQ come from the germline V gene (reference sequence). Losses at the gene ends were 6 bases for V and 3 bases for J; bases not matched to a gene: 5. The CDR3 consists of 13 residues. The CDR3: CASSPSGYYEQYF. The CDR3 DNA reads TGTGCCAGCAGTCCTAGCGGCTACTACGAGCAGTACTTC.

Comment on this clone: Within the sample, other DNA sequences also encode this same CDR3. This chain uses TRBV6-5 with TRBJ2-7, with 7 bases lining up with TRBD2. The trim removed 6 bases at V and 0 bases at J, leaving 5 bases unmatched. This CDR3 spans 14 amino acids. Germline loops: CDR1 MNHEY, CDR2 SVGAGI. This CDR3 reads CASRPGLSSYEQYF. In DNA form, the CDR3 reads TGTGCCAGCAGGCCGGGACTAAGCTCCTACGAGCAGTACTTC.

The J gene is TRBJ2-7, the V gene TRBV4-3; no clear D gene. The CDR3 spans 16 residues. Trimming shortened V by 0 bases and J by 0 bases, and 12 bases separated the two germline ends. In germline, CDR1 is LGHNA, CDR2 YSLEER. The CDR3 nucleotides read TGCGCCAGCAGCCAAGATGTTCCGGGTCCCTCCTACGAGCAGTACTTC. It is translated as CASSQDVPGPSYEQYF.

The chain recombines TRBV4-3 with TRBJ1-1; 7 bases are shared with TRBD1. The ends lost 1 base at V and 4 bases at J; junction bases unmatched: 12. The CDR3 has 17 amino acids. Germline CDR1 is LGHNA and CDR2 is YSLEER. The CDR3 is CASSQVIGGAGGTEAFF. CDR3 coding DNA: TGCGCCAGCAGCCAAGTCATCGGGGGGGCAGGGGGCACTGAAGCTTTCTTT.

This clone was picked up a small number of times. The rearrangement links TRBV3-1 (or the pseudogene TRBV3-2) to TRBJ2-2; 12 positions match TRBD2. J lost 6 bases, V lost 4 bases, and 6 bases had no gene match. The germline V gene has CDR1 LGHDT and CDR2 YNNKEL (reference sequence). This CDR3 comprises 16 residues. The CDR3 DNA sequence: TGTGCCAGCAGCCGTCCTAGCGGGAGGGGATCCGGGGAGCTGTTTTTT. It is translated as CASSRPSGRGSGELFF.

Only one count was recorded for this clone. The rearrangement uses TRBV2 and TRBJ1-6; D might be TRBD1 (6 bases). Germline V gene data show CDR1 as SNHLY and CDR2 as FYNNEI. The CDR3 consists of 15 residues. The V end lost 6 bases, the J end lost 2 bases, and 11 bases lay between the germline ends. For the CDR3, the DNA is TGTGCCAGCAGCCAACAGGGCCCCTATAATTCACCCCTCCACTTT. Amino acid sequence: CASSQQGPYNSPLHF.

The CDR3 region has the DNA TGTGCCATCAGTGAAAGGCAGGGGAACTCTGGAAACACCATATATTTT. Translation: CAISERQGNSGNTIYF. The V call is TRBV10-3, the J call TRBJ1-3, with a possible D match to TRBD1 (6 bases). Trimming pared 3 bases from V and 0 bases from J, leaving 12 bases between. The CDR3 is made up of 16 amino acids. Germline CDR1 reads ENHRY; CDR2 reads SYGVKD.

The CDR3 reads CASSLDAGVTYEQYF. The CDR3 DNA reads TGTGCCAGCAGCTTGGACGCGGGGGTCACCTACGAGCAGTACTTC. The chain uses TRBV5-4 and TRBJ2-7; TRBD2 agrees at 7 bases. This CDR3 spans 15 amino acids. The V segment lost 0 bases and the J segment 2 bases; nucleotides outside the gene matches: 5. Germline CDR1 reads SGHNT; CDR2 reads YYREEE (reference sequence).

This clone was counted a few times. This chain connects TRBV7-8 to TRBJ1-5, with D perhaps matching TRBD1 (6 bases). Per germline, CDR1 SGHVS and CDR2 FQNEAQ. V shed 1 base and J shed 4 bases, with 14 bases lying between them. This CDR3 region has 16 residues. The CDR3 spells CASSLDRVTPNQPQHF. The CDR3 bases are TGTGCCAGCAGCTTAGACAGGGTGACGCCAAATCAGCCCCAGCATTTT.

The J gene is TRBJ1-2, the V gene TRBV29-1, with D possibly being TRBD1 (6 bases). Looked up from germline, CDR1 is SQVTM and CDR2 is ANQGSEA. CDR3 length equals 13 residues. Trimming removed 6 bases from V and 6 bases from J, with 17 bases in between. The CDR3 region has the DNA TGCAGCGTCGACACCGGGACACGGGATGGCTACACCTTC. It yields the protein CSVDTGTRDGYTF.

The gene calls are TRBV10-3 and TRBJ2-7; D gene uncertain. Germline CDR1 ENHRY, CDR2 SYGVKD. V was cut by 10 bases and J by 5 bases, with 15 bases left in between. The CDR3 totals 12 residues. The CDR3 reads CATSVRPDEQYF. The DNA of the CDR3 is TGTGCCACGTCCGTGAGGCCCGACGAGCAGTACTTC.

The V call is TRBV11-3, the J call TRBJ2-1; D may be TRBD1 (5 bases). V was shortened by 2 bases and J by 0 bases, with 8 bases between the two germline ends. CDR3 size: 15 residues. From germline, CDR1 is SGHNT and CDR2 YENEEA. The CDR3 loop is CASSLQGSSYNEQFF. DNA for the CDR3: TGTGCCAGCAGCTTACAGGGAAGCTCCTACAATGAGCAGTTCTTC.

V is TRBV24-1 and J is TRBJ1-6; TRBD1 matches 10 bases. CDR1 KGHDR and CDR2 SFDVKD come from the germline V gene. Trimming took 3 bases from V and 0 from J; bases not matched to a gene: 16. This CDR3 has 22 amino acids. CDR3 DNA sequence: TGTGCCACCAGTGATCCTTCCACCCGGGACAGGGGACAGGGCTCCTATAATTCACCCCTCCACTTT. Translation gives CATSDPSTRDRGQGSYNSPLHF.